This T cell receptor beta chain appears in the sequencing data of a study of blood T cell repertoires in COVID-19. The wider study: Specimens from acute and convalescent COVID-19 originated in the United States, Italy and Spain. T cells, B-cell-depleted T cells, or PBMCs provided the cDNA or gDNA that served as material.

Germline assignment: CDR1 MNHEY and CDR2 SMNVEV (reference sequence). V gave up 2 bases and J gave up 2 bases, with 4 bases separating them. The CDR3 loop spans 13 amino acids. Seattle-derived patients entered the study during active infection and were followed longitudinally. Authors' methods: Estimation of nucleated cell counts relied on the amplification of reference gene primers. Data came from immunoSEQ multiplex PCR; TCRdb stores just in-frame clones and leaves some out. V and J calls and clone size follow that table, whereas D and trimming were derived from the DNA. The table includes roughly 120,000 clones, around 83% detected once.

Sequencing was carried out using peripheral blood. This chain connects TRBV27 to TRBJ1-3, with D hard to call. The TCR sequence derives from a woman older than 75 with COVID-19, enrolled during active disease. The CDR3 reads CASSLSAGNTIYF. The CDR3 DNA follows: TGTGCCAGCAGTTTAAGCGCTGGAAACACCATATATTTT.